This T cell receptor (beta chain) emerged from a study of blood T cell repertoires in COVID-19. CDR3 length: 14 amino acids. Germline V gives CDR1 SGHKS, CDR2 YYEKEE (reference sequence). With V trimmed by 4 bases and J by 4 bases, 4 bases remained unmatched. This clone was seen more than once but under ten times. Here immunoSEQ multiplex PCR was the method, and the copy in TCRdb shows in-frame clones only, minus some. The repertoire has under 150,000 clones, around 86% of them found once; the top ten carry about 9.5%. This chain uses TRBV5-5 with TRBJ1-4; 7 bases are a match to TRBD1. The specimen was peripheral blood. This TCR was sampled from a middle-aged man with active or convalescent COVID-19. The CDR3 nucleotides read TGTGCCAGCAGCCTCCGGGACAGTAATGAAAAACTGTTTTTT. Translation: CASSLRDSNEKLFF.